This TCR beta chain emerged from a study of blood T cells in healthy people across ages. Whole-study findings and limits: Estimated diversity that came from one million T cells was considered an underestimate.

The sample holds a few counts of this clonotype. The target antigen is unknown. Alongside a J-beta primer mix, a sample-barcoded 5' primer served in a second PCR lasting roughly 7 to 12 cycles. Every cDNA molecule bore a tag from a template-switch adaptor containing 12 random nucleotides. TCRdb analysed the 5' RACE reads with MiXCR anew, one entry per CDR3 protein. The data contain about 1.4 million distinct CDR3 sequences, 55% to 75% of them singletons. Sequencing was carried out using blood. The clonotype originates from a man aged 18 to 35 in good health.

CDR3 sequence: CSALPSGGPYNEQFF. As DNA, the CDR3 is TGCAGTGCCCTACCCAGCGGGGGACCCTACAATGAGCAGTTCTTC. This chain connects TRBV20-1 to TRBJ2-1; TRBD2 matches 8 bases. The junction had 9 bases not matched to a gene; V was cut back by 6 bases and J by 2 bases. This CDR3 has 15 residues. Germline CDR1 DFQATT, CDR2 SNEGSKA (reference sequence).